What follows are 2 T cell receptor beta chains derived from one specimen sequenced in a study of post-analysis software for immune sequencing data. Overall study results and limits: The study found TRBV5-6, TRBV5-1 and TRBV20-1 among about five TRBV segments more frequent in patients than controls.

TCR beta libraries were prepared from cDNA with unique molecular identifiers. One entry per CDR3 protein, called by TCRdb with MiXCR from the PCR reads. The data show 600,000 to 700,000 distinct CDR3 sequences, about 60% seen once. These receptors have no identified antigens. The specimen sequenced was blood. Receptor source: a girl under 10 years old with multiple sclerosis.

The V and J genes are TRBV30 and TRBJ1-1, with D uncertain. V was cut by 2 bases and J by 7 bases, with 11 bases left in between. Germline CDR1 GTSNPN, CDR2 SVGIG (reference sequence). The CDR3 consists of 12 residues. The CDR3 region has the DNA TGTGCCTGGAGTACCCGCGGGAGTGAAGCTTTCTTT. It yields the protein CAWSTRGSEAFF.

V and J are TRBV12-3 or TRBV12-4 and TRBJ2-1; 7 bases are a match to TRBD2. This CDR3 spans 15 amino acids. V gave up 5 bases and J gave up 3 bases; unmatched junction bases: 7. CDR3 DNA sequence: TGTGCCAGCAGTGCCCTTGGCGGGGGCTACAATGAGCAGTTCTTC. It encodes CASSALGGGYNEQFF.